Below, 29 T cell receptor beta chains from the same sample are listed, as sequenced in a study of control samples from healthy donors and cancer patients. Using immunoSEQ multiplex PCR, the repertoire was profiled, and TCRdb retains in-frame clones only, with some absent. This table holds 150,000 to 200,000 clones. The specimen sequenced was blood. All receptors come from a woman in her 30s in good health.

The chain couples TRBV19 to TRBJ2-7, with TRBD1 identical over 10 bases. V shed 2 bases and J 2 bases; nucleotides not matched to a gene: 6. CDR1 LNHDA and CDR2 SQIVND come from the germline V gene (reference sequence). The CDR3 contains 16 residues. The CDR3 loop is CASSITLTGGAYEQYF. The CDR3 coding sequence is TGTGCCAGTAGTATAACCTTGACAGGGGGCGCCTACGAGCAGTACTTC.

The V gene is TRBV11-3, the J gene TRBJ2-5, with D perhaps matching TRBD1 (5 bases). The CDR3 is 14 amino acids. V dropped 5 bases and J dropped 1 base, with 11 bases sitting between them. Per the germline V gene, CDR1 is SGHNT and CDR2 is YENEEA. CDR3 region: CASSIGHLQETQYF. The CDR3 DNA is TGTGCCAGCAGCATAGGACACCTCCAAGAGACCCAGTACTTC.

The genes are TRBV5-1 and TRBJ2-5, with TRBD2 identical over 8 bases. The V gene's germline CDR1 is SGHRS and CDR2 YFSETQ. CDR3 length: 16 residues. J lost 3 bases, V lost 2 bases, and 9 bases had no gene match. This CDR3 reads CASSFQPSGGEETQYF. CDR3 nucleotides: TGCGCCAGCAGCTTCCAACCGTCGGGGGGGGAAGAGACCCAGTACTTC. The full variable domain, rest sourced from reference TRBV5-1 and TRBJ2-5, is KAGVTQTPRYLIKTRGQQVTLSCSPISGHRSVSWYQQTPGQGLQFLFEYFSETQRNKGNFPGRFSGRQFSNSRSEMNVSTLELGDSALYLCASSFQPSGGEETQYFGPGTRLLVL.

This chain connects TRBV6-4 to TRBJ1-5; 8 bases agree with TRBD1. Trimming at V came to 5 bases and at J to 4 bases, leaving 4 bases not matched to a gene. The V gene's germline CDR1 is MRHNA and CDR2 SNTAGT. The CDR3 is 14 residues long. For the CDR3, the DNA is TGTGCCAGCAGTTCTAGACAGGGGAATCAGCCCCAGCATTTT. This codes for CASSSRQGNQPQHF.

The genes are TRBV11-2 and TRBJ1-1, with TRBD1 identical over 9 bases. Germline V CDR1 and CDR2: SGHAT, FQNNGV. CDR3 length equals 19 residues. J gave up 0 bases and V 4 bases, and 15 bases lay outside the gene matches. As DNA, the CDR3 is TGTGCCAGCAGCTCGGGGTACGGACAGGGGCCTCCCCTGAACACTGAAGCTTTCTTT. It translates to CASSSGYGQGPPLNTEAFF.

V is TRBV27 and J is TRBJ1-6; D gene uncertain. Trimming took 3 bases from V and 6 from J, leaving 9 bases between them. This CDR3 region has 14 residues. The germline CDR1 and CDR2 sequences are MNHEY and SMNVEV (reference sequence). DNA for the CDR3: TGTGCCAGCAGTTTTTCGACAAGTAATTCACCCCTCCACTTT. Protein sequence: CASSFSTSNSPLHF.

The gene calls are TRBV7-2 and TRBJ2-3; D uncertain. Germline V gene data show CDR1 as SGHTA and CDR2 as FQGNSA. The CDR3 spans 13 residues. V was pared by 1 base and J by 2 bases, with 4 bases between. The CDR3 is CASSLVVTDTQYF. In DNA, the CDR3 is TGTGCCAGCAGCTTAGTGGTCACAGATACGCAGTATTTT.

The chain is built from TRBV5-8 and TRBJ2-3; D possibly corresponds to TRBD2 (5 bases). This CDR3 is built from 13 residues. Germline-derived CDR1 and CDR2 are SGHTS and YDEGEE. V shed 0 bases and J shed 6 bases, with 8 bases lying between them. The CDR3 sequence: CASSLAGEDTQYF. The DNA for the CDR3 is TGTGCCAGCAGCTTGGCTGGGGAGGATACGCAGTATTTT.

The CDR3 DNA reads as TGTGCCAGCAGTTCCGACAGGGGTATAGAGACCCAGTACTTC. Translating it yields CASSSDRGIETQYF. The rearrangement links TRBV6-5 to TRBJ2-5; 8 bases are shared with TRBD1. Looked up from germline, CDR1 is MNHEY and CDR2 is SVGAGI. The V and J ends lost 4 bases and 4 bases, in that order; junction bases with no gene match: 5. CDR3 length equals 14 residues.

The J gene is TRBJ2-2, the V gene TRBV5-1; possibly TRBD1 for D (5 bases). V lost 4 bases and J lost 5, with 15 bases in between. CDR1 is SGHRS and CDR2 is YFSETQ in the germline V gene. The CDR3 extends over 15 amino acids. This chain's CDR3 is CASSPLPGRTGELFF. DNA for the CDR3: TGCGCCAGCAGCCCCCTTCCAGGGCGTACCGGGGAGCTGTTTTTT.

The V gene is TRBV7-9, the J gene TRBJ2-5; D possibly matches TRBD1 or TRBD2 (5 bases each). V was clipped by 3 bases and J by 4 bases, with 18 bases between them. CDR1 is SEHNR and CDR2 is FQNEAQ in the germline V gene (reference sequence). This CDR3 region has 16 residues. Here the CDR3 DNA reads TGTGCCAGCAGCTTCATTGCCAGGGAGTCTGGAGAGACCCAGTACTTC. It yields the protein CASSFIARESGETQYF.

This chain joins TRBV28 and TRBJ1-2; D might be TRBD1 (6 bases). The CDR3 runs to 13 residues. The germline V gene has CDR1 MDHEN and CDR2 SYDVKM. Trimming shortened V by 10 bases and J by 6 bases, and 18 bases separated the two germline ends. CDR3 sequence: CATSPGAPNGYTF. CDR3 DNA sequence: TGTGCCACCTCCCCGGGGGCCCCTAATGGCTACACCTTC.

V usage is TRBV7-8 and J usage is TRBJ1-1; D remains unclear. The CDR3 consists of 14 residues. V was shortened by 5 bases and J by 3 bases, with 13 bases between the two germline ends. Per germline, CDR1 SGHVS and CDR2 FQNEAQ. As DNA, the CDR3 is TGTGCCAGCAGCGCCCCCCGTATCTACACTGAAGCTTTCTTT. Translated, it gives CASSAPRIYTEAFF.

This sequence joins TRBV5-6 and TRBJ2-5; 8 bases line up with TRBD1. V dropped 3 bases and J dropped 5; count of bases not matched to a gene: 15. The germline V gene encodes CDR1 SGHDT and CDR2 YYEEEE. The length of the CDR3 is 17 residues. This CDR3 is CASSSPTTGGDGETQYF. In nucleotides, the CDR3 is TGTGCCAGCAGCTCCCCAACTACAGGGGGTGATGGGGAGACCCAGTACTTC.

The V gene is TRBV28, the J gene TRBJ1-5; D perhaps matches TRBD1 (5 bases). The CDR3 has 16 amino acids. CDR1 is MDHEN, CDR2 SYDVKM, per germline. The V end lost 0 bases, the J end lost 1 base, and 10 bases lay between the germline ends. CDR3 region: CASSLWAGMSNQPQHF. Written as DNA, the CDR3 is TGTGCCAGCAGTTTATGGGCAGGGATGAGCAATCAGCCCCAGCATTTT. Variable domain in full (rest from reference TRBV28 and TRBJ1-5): DVKVTQSSRYLVKRTGEKVFLECVQDMDHENMFWYRQDPGLGLRLIYFSYDVKMKEKGDIPEGYSVSREKKERFSLILESASTNQTSMYLCASSLWAGMSNQPQHFGDGTRLSIL.

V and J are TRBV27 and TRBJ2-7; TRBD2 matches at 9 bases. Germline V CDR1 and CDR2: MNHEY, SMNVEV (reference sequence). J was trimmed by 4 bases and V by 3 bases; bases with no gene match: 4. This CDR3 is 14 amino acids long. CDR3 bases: TGTGCCAGCAGTTTTGCGGGAGGGGTGTACGAGCAGTACTTC. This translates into CASSFAGGVYEQYF.

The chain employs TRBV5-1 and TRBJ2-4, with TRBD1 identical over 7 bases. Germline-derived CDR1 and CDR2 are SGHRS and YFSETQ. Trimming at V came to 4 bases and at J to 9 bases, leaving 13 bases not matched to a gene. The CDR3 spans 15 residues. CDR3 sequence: CASSQVGTALSIQYF. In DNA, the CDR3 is TGCGCCAGCAGCCAAGTCGGGACAGCTCTAAGCATTCAGTACTTC.

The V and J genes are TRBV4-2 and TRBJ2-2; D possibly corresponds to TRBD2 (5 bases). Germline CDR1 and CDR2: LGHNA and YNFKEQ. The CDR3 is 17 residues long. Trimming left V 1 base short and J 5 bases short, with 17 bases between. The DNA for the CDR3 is TGTGCCAGCAGCCAAGGTAGAGGGCTAGGCCCGACCGGGGAGCTGTTTTTT. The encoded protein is CASSQGRGLGPTGELFF.

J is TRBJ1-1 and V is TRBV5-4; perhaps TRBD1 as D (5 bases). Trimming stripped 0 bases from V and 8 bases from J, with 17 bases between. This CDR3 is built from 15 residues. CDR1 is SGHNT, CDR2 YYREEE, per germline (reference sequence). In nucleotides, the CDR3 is TGTGCCAGCAGCTTGGCCGACAGATCCTCCTCAGAAGCTTTCTTT. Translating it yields CASSLADRSSSEAFF.

CDR3: CASIQQGRSGNTIYF. CDR3 nucleotides: TGTGCCAGCATACAACAGGGCCGCTCTGGAAACACCATATATTTT. V is TRBV6-5 and J is TRBJ1-3; the D gene is possibly TRBD1 (6 bases). V shed 7 bases and J shed 0 bases, with 13 bases lying between them. Per the germline V gene, CDR1 is MNHEY and CDR2 is SVGAGI. The CDR3 consists of 15 residues.

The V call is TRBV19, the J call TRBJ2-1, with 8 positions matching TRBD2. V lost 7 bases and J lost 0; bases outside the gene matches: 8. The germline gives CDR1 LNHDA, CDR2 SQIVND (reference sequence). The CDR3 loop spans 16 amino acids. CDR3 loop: CASNNGRGVSYNEQFF. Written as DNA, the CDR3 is TGTGCCAGTAACAACGGGCGGGGGGTCTCCTACAATGAGCAGTTCTTC.

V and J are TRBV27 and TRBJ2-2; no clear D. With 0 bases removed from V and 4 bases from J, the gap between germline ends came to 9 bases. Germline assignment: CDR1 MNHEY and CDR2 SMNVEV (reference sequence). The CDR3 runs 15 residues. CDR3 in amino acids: CASSLSRVGTGELFF. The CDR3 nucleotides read TGTGCCAGCAGTTTATCTAGGGTCGGCACCGGGGAGCTGTTTTTT.

This CDR3 is CATSRDSRGMAAFF. CDR3 in DNA: TGTGCCACCAGCAGAGATAGCAGGGGGATGGCAGCTTTCTTT. This rearrangement joins TRBV15 to TRBJ1-1; TRBD1 matches 7 bases. With V trimmed by 0 bases and J by 10 bases, 8 bases remained unmatched. The germline V gene has CDR1 LNHNV and CDR2 YYDKDF (reference sequence). CDR3 size: 14 residues.

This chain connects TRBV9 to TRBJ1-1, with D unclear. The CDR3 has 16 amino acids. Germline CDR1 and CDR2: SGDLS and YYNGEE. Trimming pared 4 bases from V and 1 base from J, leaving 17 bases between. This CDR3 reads CASSLDWIGPNTEAFF. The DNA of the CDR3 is TGTGCCAGCAGCCTAGATTGGATTGGCCCGAACACTGAAGCTTTCTTT.

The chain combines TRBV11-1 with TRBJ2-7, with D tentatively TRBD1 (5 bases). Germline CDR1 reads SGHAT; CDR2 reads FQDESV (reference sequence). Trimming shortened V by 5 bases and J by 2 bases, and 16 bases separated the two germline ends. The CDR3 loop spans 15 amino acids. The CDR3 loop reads CASSVSATGPYEQYF. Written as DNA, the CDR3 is TGTGCCAGCAGCGTCTCGGCTACAGGTCCCTACGAGCAGTACTTC.

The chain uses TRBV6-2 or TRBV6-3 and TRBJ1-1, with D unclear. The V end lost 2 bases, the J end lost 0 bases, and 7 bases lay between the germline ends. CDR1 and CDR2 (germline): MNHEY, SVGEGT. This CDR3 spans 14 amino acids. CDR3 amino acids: CASSYGRLNTEAFF. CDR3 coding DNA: TGTGCCAGCAGTTACGGGCGGTTGAACACTGAAGCTTTCTTT.

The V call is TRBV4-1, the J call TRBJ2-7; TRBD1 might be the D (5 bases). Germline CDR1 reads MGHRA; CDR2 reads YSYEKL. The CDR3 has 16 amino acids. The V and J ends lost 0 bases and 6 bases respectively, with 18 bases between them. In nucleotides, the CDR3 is TGCGCCAGCAGCCAAGAGGGGCAGCCCTCTCTCAGCGAGCAGTACTTC. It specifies CASSQEGQPSLSEQYF.

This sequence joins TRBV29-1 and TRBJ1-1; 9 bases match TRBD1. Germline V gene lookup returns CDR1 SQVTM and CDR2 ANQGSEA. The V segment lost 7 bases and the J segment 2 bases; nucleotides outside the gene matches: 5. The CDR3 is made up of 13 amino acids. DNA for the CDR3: TGCAGCGAACACAGGGGGCTTAACACTGAAGCTTTCTTT. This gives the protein CSEHRGLNTEAFF.

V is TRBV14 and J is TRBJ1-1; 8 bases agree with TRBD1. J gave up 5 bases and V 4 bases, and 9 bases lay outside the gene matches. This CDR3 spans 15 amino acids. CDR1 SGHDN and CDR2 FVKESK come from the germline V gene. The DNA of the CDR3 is TGTGCCAGCAGCCCATGGGGCAGGGGGCAGACTGAAGCTTTCTTT. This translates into CASSPWGRGQTEAFF.